Detailed here is one T cell receptor (beta chain). Its antigen is unidentified. The data are from a study of CD8 T cells in ankylosing spondylitis. General observations from the study: For ankylosing spondylitis blood, a TCR beta motif of roughly 8 highly homologous variants appeared characteristic.

V was pared by 6 bases and J by 2 bases, with 7 bases of the junction left unmatched. The CDR3 is 13 residues long. The germline gives CDR1 DFQATT, CDR2 SNEGSKA (reference sequence). TCRdb itself ran the 5' RACE reads through MiXCR, one entry per CDR3 protein. The sample consists of 330,000 or so distinct CDR3 sequences, around 7.6% of them appearing once. What was sequenced was blood, either unsorted or a sorted T cell fraction (not recorded which). The sequence derives from a male donor with ankylosing spondylitis. J is TRBJ2-7 and V is TRBV20-1; 7 bases line up with TRBD1. Written as DNA, the CDR3 is TGCAGTGCCATGACAGGGTATACCTACGAGCAGTACTTC. Amino acid sequence: CSAMTGYTYEQYF.